This T cell receptor beta chain was captured in a study of shared clonotypes between healthy human individuals. General study findings and limits: Genetic and exposure-history diversity was limited by the small donor number. Rarefaction curves obtained for sorted subsets showed sequencing incomplete despite large depth.

This CDR3 has 12 residues. Trimming removed 4 bases at V and 2 bases at J, with 5 bases between. Germline values: CDR1 SQVTM, CDR2 ANQGSEA. With respect to this clone: What it binds is unknown.

The data were produced by immunoSEQ multiplex PCR, yet TCRdb's version contains in-frame clones alone and is incomplete. The table lists fewer than 850,000 clones, around 72% of them singletons, with under 2% in the top ten. Donors comprised healthy HIV-negative adults lacking recent acute infections or vaccinations. Material for sequencing was memory CD4+ T cells sorted from blood. Subset of the sample: CD45RA-negative fraction. This clonotype originated in a woman in her thirties in good health. This chain connects TRBV29-1 to TRBJ2-2, with D hard to call. CDR3 sequence reads: CSVAGNTGELFF. Written as DNA, the CDR3 is TGCAGCGTTGCAGGAAACACCGGGGAGCTGTTTTTT.